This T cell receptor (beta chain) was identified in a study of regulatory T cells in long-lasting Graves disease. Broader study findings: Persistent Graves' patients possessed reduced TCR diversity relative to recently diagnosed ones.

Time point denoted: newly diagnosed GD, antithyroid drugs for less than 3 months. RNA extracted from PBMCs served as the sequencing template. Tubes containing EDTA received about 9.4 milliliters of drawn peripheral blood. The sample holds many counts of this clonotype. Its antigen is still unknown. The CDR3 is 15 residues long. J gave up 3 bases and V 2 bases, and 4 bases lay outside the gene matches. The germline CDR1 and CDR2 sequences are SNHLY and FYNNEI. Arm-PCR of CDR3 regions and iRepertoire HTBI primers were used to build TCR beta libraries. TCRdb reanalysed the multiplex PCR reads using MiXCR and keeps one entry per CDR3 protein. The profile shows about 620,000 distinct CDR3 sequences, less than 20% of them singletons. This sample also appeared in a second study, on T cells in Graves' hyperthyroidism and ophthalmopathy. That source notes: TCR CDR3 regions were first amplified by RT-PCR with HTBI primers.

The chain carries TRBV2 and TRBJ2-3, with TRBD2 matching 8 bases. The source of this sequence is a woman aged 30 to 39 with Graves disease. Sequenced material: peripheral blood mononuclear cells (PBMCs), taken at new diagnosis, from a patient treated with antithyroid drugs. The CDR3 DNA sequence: TGTGCCAGCAGTGAACTAGCGGGTATAACAGATACGCAGTATTTT. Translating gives CASSELAGITDTQYF. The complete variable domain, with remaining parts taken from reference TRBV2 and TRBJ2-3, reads EPEVTQTPSHQVTQMGQEVILRCVPISNHLYFYWYRQILGQKVEFLVSFYNNEISEKSEIFDDQFSVERPDGSNFTLKIRSTKLEDSAMYFCASSELAGITDTQYFGPGTRLTVL.